These 22 T cell receptor beta chains were all obtained from the same sample, sequenced in a study of shared clonotypes between healthy human individuals. The method was immunoSEQ multiplex PCR; TCRdb's version includes in-frame clones alone and lacks a portion of them. The profile shows hundreds of thousands of clones, over 90% of them singletons. Naive CD8 populations comprised CD45RO-negative cells positively selected for CCR7, excluding terminally differentiated effector memory CD45RA+ cells. Material for sequencing was naive CD8+ T cells sorted from blood. These receptors were collected from a man in his thirties or forties in good health.

The chain recombines TRBV7-2 with TRBJ2-7, with D tentatively TRBD2 (6 bases). CDR1 is SGHTA, CDR2 FQGNSA, per germline. V shed 5 bases and J shed 3 bases, with 14 bases lying between them. The CDR3 spans 14 residues. CDR3 sequence reads: CASSPGRRDYEQYF. The CDR3 coding sequence is TGTGCCAGCAGCCCGGGGAGGAGGGACTACGAGCAGTACTTC.

A note on this clone: The sample contains more than one DNA sequence encoding this CDR3. The J gene is TRBJ2-1, the V gene TRBV15; TRBD2 agrees at 14 bases. CDR3 length equals 15 residues. V was clipped by 4 bases and J by 7 bases; unmatched bases: 3. The V gene's germline CDR1 is LNHNV and CDR2 YYDKDF (reference sequence). CDR3 sequence reads: CATSTGLAGGNEQFF. In DNA form, the CDR3 reads TGTGCCACCAGCACCGGACTAGCGGGAGGTAATGAGCAGTTCTTC. Using reference TRBV15 and TRBJ2-1 for the parts outside the CDR3, the full variable domain is DAMVIQNPRYQVTQFGKPVTLSCSQTLNHNVMYWYQQKSSQAPKLLFHYYDKDFNNEADTPDNFQSRRPNTSFCFLDIRSPGLGDTAMYLCATSTGLAGGNEQFFGPGTRLTVL.

V and J are TRBV15 and TRBJ2-3, with 7 nucleotides matching TRBD1. Per germline, CDR1 LNHNV and CDR2 YYDKDF (reference sequence). J lost 4 bases, V lost 1 base, and 14 bases had no gene match. The CDR3 has 18 residues. DNA for the CDR3: TGTGCCACCAGCAGAGGGGTTCGACAGGGTAAGATCGCAGATACGCAGTATTTT. It specifies CATSRGVRQGKIADTQYF.

This clone occurred once. The chain uses TRBV7-9 and TRBJ2-3; 8 bases match TRBD1. The junction had 7 bases not matched to a gene; V was cut back by 3 bases and J by 2 bases. CDR3 size: 16 residues. Germline loops: CDR1 SEHNR, CDR2 FQNEAQ (reference sequence). As DNA, the CDR3 is TGTGCCAGCAGCTTTCCGGGACAGGTCCTCACAGATACGCAGTATTTT. Encoded protein: CASSFPGQVLTDTQYF.

The chain carries TRBV7-6 and TRBJ2-7; 12 nucleotides line up with TRBD2. Looked up from germline, CDR1 is SGHVS and CDR2 is FNYEAQ. V shed 1 base and J 10 bases; nucleotides not matched to a gene: 2. CDR3 size: 13 residues. The CDR3, as DNA: TGTGCCAGCAGCTTAGGGACTAGCGGGATCCAGTACTTC. It translates to CASSLGTSGIQYF. Together with reference TRBV7-6 and TRBJ2-7, the CDR3 gives the full variable domain: GAGVSQSPRYKVTKRGQDVALRCDPISGHVSLYWYRQALGQGPEFLTYFNYEAQQDKSGLPNDRFSAERPEGSISTLTIQRTEQRDSAMYRCASSLGTSGIQYFGPGTRLTVT.

This clone appeared a single time. CDR3 in amino acids: CASSIFHEQQDNTEAFF. The CDR3 DNA sequence: TGTGCCAGTAGTATATTTCATGAACAGCAGGACAACACTGAAGCTTTCTTT. The V call is TRBV19, the J call TRBJ1-1; D ambiguous. The germline gives CDR1 LNHDA, CDR2 SQIVND (reference sequence). This CDR3 region has 17 residues. The V gene lost 2 bases and the J gene lost 2 bases, with 18 bases spanning the gap. The entire variable domain, with the rest obtained from reference TRBV19 and TRBJ1-1, is as follows: DGGITQSPKYLFRKEGQNVTLSCEQNLNHDAMYWYRQDPGQGLRLIYYSQIVNDFQKGDIAEGYSVSREKKESFPLTVTSAQKNPTAFYLCASSIFHEQQDNTEAFFGQGTRLTVV.

The rearrangement joins TRBV7-3 to TRBJ2-7; D might be TRBD1 (6 bases). This CDR3 has 14 amino acids. The V gene lost 5 bases and the J gene lost 3 bases, with 14 bases spanning the gap. CDR1 is SGHTA and CDR2 is FQGTGA in the germline V gene. This chain's CDR3 is CASSLWGQDYEQYF. DNA for the CDR3: TGTGCCAGCAGCCTTTGGGGACAAGACTACGAGCAGTACTTC. The complete variable domain, with remaining parts taken from reference TRBV7-3 and TRBJ2-7, reads GAGVSQTPSNKVTEKGKYVELRCDPISGHTALYWYRQSLGQGPEFLIYFQGTGAADDSGLPNDRFFAVRPEGSVSTLKIQRTERGDSAVYLCASSLWGQDYEQYFGPGTRLTVT.

The chain carries TRBV27 and TRBJ1-5; TRBD1 might be the D (6 bases). The germline CDR1 and CDR2 sequences are MNHEY and SMNVEV (reference sequence). Trimming took off 3 bases at V and 1 base at J, with 10 bases between the two ends. The length of the CDR3 is 15 residues. CDR3 nucleotides: TGTGCCAGCAGTTTGGGAGGGGGGAGCAATCAGCCCCAGCATTTT. Amino acid sequence: CASSLGGGSNQPQHF.

As to this clone: Different DNA sequences within this sample yield the same CDR3. The chain recombines TRBV5-1 with TRBJ2-5, with 10 positions matching TRBD2. Germline trimming cut 5 bases from V and 2 bases from J; bases unmatched to any gene: 3. The CDR3 consists of 14 residues. Germline V lookup: CDR1 SGHRS, CDR2 YFSETQ. CDR3 loop: CASSWTSGQETQYF. In DNA form, the CDR3 reads TGCGCCAGCAGTTGGACTAGCGGTCAAGAGACCCAGTACTTC.

Points on this clone: Other DNA sequences in this sample translate to the same CDR3. Here the CDR3 DNA reads TGTGCCAGCAGCTTGCCCCATGAGCAGTTCTTC. It specifies CASSLPHEQFF. The J gene is TRBJ2-1, the V gene TRBV7-9; no clear D gene. This CDR3 comprises 11 residues. Per germline, CDR1 SEHNR and CDR2 FQNEAQ (reference sequence). V was shortened by 3 bases and J by 8 bases, with 5 bases between the two germline ends.

This sequence joins TRBV27 and TRBJ2-2, with 7 bases that match TRBD2. Unmatched junction bases numbered 5, after V lost 3 bases and J lost 1 base. This CDR3 region has 16 residues. CDR1 and CDR2 (germline): MNHEY, SMNVEV (reference sequence). The CDR3 DNA reads as TGTGCCAGCAGTTTCTCGACGGGGGGGAACACCGGGGAGCTGTTTTTT. Its protein is CASSFSTGGNTGELFF.

V and J are TRBV4-1 and TRBJ1-1; D possibly corresponds to TRBD1 (5 bases). The V gene lost 4 bases and the J gene lost 0 bases, with 15 bases spanning the gap. Per germline, CDR1 MGHRA and CDR2 YSYEKL. The CDR3 has 16 amino acids. The CDR3: CASSPEGRSMNTEAFF. Here the CDR3 DNA reads TGCGCCAGCAGCCCAGAGGGACGATCAATGAACACTGAAGCTTTCTTT.

CDR3 sequence reads: CASSLSGDEQFF. The CDR3 bases are TGTGCCAGCAGTTTATCTGGGGATGAGCAGTTCTTC. The V gene is TRBV27, the J gene TRBJ2-1; D gene unclear. This CDR3 is built from 12 residues. CDR1 MNHEY and CDR2 SMNVEV come from the germline V gene (reference sequence). The germline V and J ends were trimmed by 0 bases and 8 bases, with 5 bases remaining between them.

The V and J genes are TRBV10-3 and TRBJ2-7; D may be TRBD1 (5 bases). The germline gives CDR1 ENHRY, CDR2 SYGVKD. This CDR3 has 12 amino acids. Trimming removed 9 bases from V and 0 bases from J, with 9 bases in between. CDR3 sequence reads: CAITDSSYEQYF. The CDR3 DNA sequence: TGTGCCATTACAGACAGCTCCTACGAGCAGTACTTC.

The V call is TRBV27, the J call TRBJ2-1; TRBD1 matches at 11 bases. This CDR3 is built from 14 residues. Germline CDR1 reads MNHEY; CDR2 reads SMNVEV (reference sequence). The trim removed 8 bases at V and 7 bases at J, leaving 7 bases unmatched. CDR3 coding DNA: TGTGCCAGCCTCGGACAGGGGGCTCGGAATGAGCAGTTCTTC. Residues: CASLGQGARNEQFF.

This clone appeared once. This chain links TRBV4-1 with TRBJ2-7; 7 bases line up with TRBD2. Germline V gives CDR1 MGHRA, CDR2 YSYEKL. CDR3 size: 15 residues. Losses at the gene ends were 1 base for V and 5 bases for J; bases not matched to a gene: 8. The CDR3 is CASSQVPGGVDEQYF. CDR3 DNA: TGCGCCAGCAGCCAAGTGCCGGGGGGTGTCGACGAGCAGTACTTC.

The chain links TRBV2 to TRBJ2-7; no definite D call. The CDR3 has 11 residues. Trimming cost V 10 bases and J 6 bases, with 13 bases left between them. Germline V gene lookup returns CDR1 SNHLY and CDR2 FYNNEI. Here the CDR3 DNA reads TGTGCCACCCCCCTAGGCGGCGAGCAGTACTTC. Its translation: CATPLGGEQYF. The variable domain in full, with the rest retrieved from reference TRBV2 and TRBJ2-7, is EPEVTQTPSHQVTQMGQEVILRCVPISNHLYFYWYRQILGQKVEFLVSFYNNEISEKSEIFDDQFSVERPDGSNFTLKIRSTKLEDSAMYFCATPLGGEQYFGPGTRLTVT.

Of note for this clone: Different DNA sequences within this sample yield the same CDR3. This sequence joins TRBV27 and TRBJ2-5; D may match TRBD1 or TRBD2 (5 bases each). CDR3 size: 14 residues. The V and J ends lost 2 bases and 3 bases respectively, with 10 bases between them. CDR1 MNHEY and CDR2 SMNVEV come from the germline V gene (reference sequence). The CDR3 reads CASSLQGVEETQYF. For the CDR3, the DNA is TGTGCCAGCAGTTTACAGGGAGTAGAAGAGACCCAGTACTTC.

The CDR3 sequence is CAAWGGVNEQFF. DNA for the CDR3: TGTGCCGCCTGGGGAGGGGTCAATGAGCAGTTCTTC. The chain carries TRBV27 and TRBJ2-1; TRBD2 matches 7 bases. Germline-derived CDR1 and CDR2 are MNHEY and SMNVEV (reference sequence). The CDR3 covers 12 residues. Losses at the gene ends were 11 bases for V and 6 bases for J; bases not matched to a gene: 7.

CDR3 coding DNA: TGTGCCAGCAGTGAACTGGATCTCAGACAGGGGTTGGTTGAAAAACTGTTTTTT. It specifies CASSELDLRQGLVEKLFF. V usage is TRBV6-1 and J usage is TRBJ1-4; 8 bases are shared with TRBD1. The CDR3 consists of 18 residues. Germline CDR1 is MNHNS and CDR2 is SASEGT. Trimming removed 2 bases from V and 7 bases from J; junction bases left unmatched: 15.

The rearrangement uses TRBV10-1 and TRBJ2-7, with D maybe TRBD1 (6 bases). The V end lost 3 bases, the J end lost 3 bases, and 9 bases lay between the germline ends. The CDR3 extends over 13 amino acids. The germline V gene has CDR1 WNHNN and CDR2 SYGVQD (reference sequence). The CDR3 coding sequence is TGCGCCAGCAGTGATCTGGACAGCTACGAGCAGTACTTC. Translation gives CASSDLDSYEQYF.

The V call is TRBV6-1, the J call TRBJ2-2; weak D call: TRBD2 (5 bases). The germline V and J ends were trimmed by 6 bases and 0 bases, with 11 bases remaining between them. The CDR3 length is 15 residues. Germline CDR1 is MNHNS and CDR2 is SASEGT. CDR3 DNA: TGTGCCAGCAGGGCTAATAGCGCGAACACCGGGGAGCTGTTTTTT. Amino acids: CASRANSANTGELFF.